This is a list of T cell receptor beta chains from one sample in a study of T-cell memory formation after mild COVID-19. TCRdb independently ran MiXCR on the 5' RACE reads; one entry per CDR3 protein. The sample holds approximately 560,000 distinct CDR3 sequences, about 18% seen once. The sample comprised PBMCs or a T cell subset sorted from them (not recorded which). The receptor source for this set is an adult woman who had mild COVID-19 (a few samples of this study predate the infection). Cell type and time point are not known. CDR3s include the opening cysteine and the closing phenylalanine or tryptophan. Each record gives: V gene, clone size, D gene, J gene, CDR3 protein. D genes are given only for firm matches. Rows give clone size only sometimes, using once, few, many, or a class for an expanded clone.

v_call: TRBV6-2/TRBV6-3
clone_size: -
d_call: -
j_call: TRBJ2-6
cdr3_aa: CASSYSPSGANVLTF

v_call: TRBV12-3/TRBV12-4
clone_size: many
d_call: -
j_call: TRBJ2-7
cdr3_aa: CASTRGDSGEQYF

v_call: TRBV12-5
clone_size: -
d_call: -
j_call: TRBJ2-1
cdr3_aa: CASALAQHSYNEQFF

v_call: TRBV6-2/TRBV6-3
clone_size: -
d_call: -
j_call: TRBJ2-7
cdr3_aa: CASSYGAENYEQYF

v_call: TRBV2
clone_size: -
d_call: TRBD2
j_call: TRBJ2-7
cdr3_aa: CASTPHGEGLAAPGTYEQYF

v_call: TRBV7-9
clone_size: few
d_call: TRBD2
j_call: TRBJ2-1
cdr3_aa: CASSLAGRASGQSEQFF

v_call: TRBV24-1
clone_size: many
d_call: TRBD1
j_call: TRBJ1-5
cdr3_aa: CATSGGDRGPDQPQHF

v_call: TRBV7-3
clone_size: -
d_call: TRBD2
j_call: TRBJ2-1
cdr3_aa: CASSDTSGSYNEQFF

v_call: TRBV6-2/TRBV6-3
clone_size: few
d_call: -
j_call: TRBJ1-2
cdr3_aa: CASSYSSAGILYGYTF

v_call: TRBV5-1
clone_size: few
d_call: -
j_call: TRBJ2-2
cdr3_aa: CASSARGDTGELFF

v_call: TRBV28
clone_size: -
d_call: TRBD1
j_call: TRBJ2-7
cdr3_aa: CASRPGTGAHEQYF

v_call: TRBV19
clone_size: few
d_call: -
j_call: TRBJ2-7
cdr3_aa: CASQGHTYEQYF

v_call: TRBV6-2/TRBV6-3
clone_size: many
d_call: -
j_call: TRBJ1-5
cdr3_aa: CASSYSMIRFHNQPQHF

v_call: TRBV6-4
clone_size: few
d_call: -
j_call: TRBJ1-1
cdr3_aa: CASSDSENTEAFF

v_call: TRBV5-1
clone_size: -
d_call: TRBD1
j_call: TRBJ2-7
cdr3_aa: CASSASYGGPGTGWILATSYEQYF

v_call: TRBV5-6
clone_size: -
d_call: -
j_call: TRBJ2-3
cdr3_aa: CASSFGVRGPDTQYF

v_call: TRBV6-2/TRBV6-3
clone_size: few
d_call: -
j_call: TRBJ1-1
cdr3_aa: CASTNRDTGTEAFF

v_call: TRBV5-1
clone_size: once
d_call: -
j_call: TRBJ2-2
cdr3_aa: CASSLRSITGELFF

v_call: TRBV7-6
clone_size: -
d_call: TRBD2
j_call: TRBJ2-7
cdr3_aa: CASSLEVAGGSYEQYF

v_call: TRBV6-5
clone_size: -
d_call: -
j_call: TRBJ1-2
cdr3_aa: CASSYGNGRDGYTF

v_call: TRBV5-6
clone_size: few
d_call: TRBD1
j_call: TRBJ1-1
cdr3_aa: CASSLNRGSTEAFF

v_call: TRBV7-6
clone_size: -
d_call: TRBD2
j_call: TRBJ2-1
cdr3_aa: CASSLVASGADNEQFF

v_call: TRBV28
clone_size: -
d_call: -
j_call: TRBJ2-3
cdr3_aa: CASTLFEGTDTQYF

v_call: TRBV10-3
clone_size: once
d_call: -
j_call: TRBJ2-5
cdr3_aa: CAISEVLAVQETQYF

v_call: TRBV27
clone_size: -
d_call: TRBD2
j_call: TRBJ2-7
cdr3_aa: CASSLFGLAGSLSYEQYF

v_call: TRBV4-1
clone_size: many
d_call: -
j_call: TRBJ2-7
cdr3_aa: CASSQEVGPREQYF

v_call: TRBV2
clone_size: -
d_call: -
j_call: TRBJ1-1
cdr3_aa: CASSEAPWGNTEAFF

v_call: TRBV7-9
clone_size: once
d_call: TRBD1
j_call: TRBJ1-3
cdr3_aa: CASSFDRGFSGNTIYF

v_call: TRBV24-1
clone_size: -
d_call: TRBD1
j_call: TRBJ1-1
cdr3_aa: CATSDSRQGRAEAFF

v_call: TRBV13
clone_size: few
d_call: TRBD2
j_call: TRBJ2-1
cdr3_aa: CASGPPGGAYNEQFF

v_call: TRBV4-2
clone_size: -
d_call: -
j_call: TRBJ2-5
cdr3_aa: CASSQWGAGQETQYF

v_call: TRBV24-1
clone_size: many
d_call: -
j_call: TRBJ2-7
cdr3_aa: CATSEQGYEQYF

v_call: TRBV7-9
clone_size: few
d_call: TRBD2
j_call: TRBJ2-5
cdr3_aa: CASSSSRTSGGRQETQYF

v_call: TRBV7-9
clone_size: -
d_call: TRBD1
j_call: TRBJ2-1
cdr3_aa: CDSSAQGDEQFF

v_call: TRBV7-9
clone_size: -
d_call: -
j_call: TRBJ2-5
cdr3_aa: CASSPIVGLQETQYF

v_call: TRBV29-1
clone_size: -
d_call: -
j_call: TRBJ1-1
cdr3_aa: CSAGGQGSGMNTEAFF

v_call: TRBV7-3
clone_size: few
d_call: TRBD1
j_call: TRBJ2-1
cdr3_aa: CASSSRTGGHNEQFF

v_call: TRBV5-5
clone_size: many
d_call: -
j_call: TRBJ2-5
cdr3_aa: CASSFKGRQETQYF

v_call: TRBV11-2
clone_size: few
d_call: -
j_call: TRBJ2-7
cdr3_aa: CASSFTSWALNEQYF

v_call: TRBV5-1
clone_size: -
d_call: TRBD1
j_call: TRBJ1-4
cdr3_aa: CASSFNRGTTNEKLFF

v_call: TRBV7-9
clone_size: few
d_call: -
j_call: TRBJ2-1
cdr3_aa: CASSLARLEEQFF

v_call: TRBV3-1
clone_size: many
d_call: -
j_call: TRBJ1-2
cdr3_aa: CASSFTGTNGYTF

v_call: TRBV30
clone_size: -
d_call: -
j_call: TRBJ2-6
cdr3_aa: CAWSVLGGGQSSGANVLTF

v_call: TRBV20-1
clone_size: few
d_call: TRBD2
j_call: TRBJ2-3
cdr3_aa: CSARNSGRGTDTQYF

v_call: TRBV7-9
clone_size: few
d_call: -
j_call: TRBJ2-7
cdr3_aa: CASSTPDGRPYEQYF

v_call: TRBV7-2
clone_size: many
d_call: -
j_call: TRBJ1-2
cdr3_aa: CASSFRTANYGYTF